Shown below are 15 T cell receptor beta chains from a single sample sequenced in a study of Graves' ophthalmopathy and Graves' hyperthyroidism. Amplified material comprised TCR beta CDR3 regions derived from RNA transcripts. First-round RT-PCR with HTBI primers preceded a second-round multiplex PCR. TCRdb called the multiplex PCR reads again in MiXCR, with one record for every CDR3 protein. Among some 410,000 distinct CDR3 sequences, roughly 20% were seen once, and the ten largest hold 2.5% to 3.5%. The material sequenced was peripheral blood. Receptor source: a woman aged 18 to 35 with stable Graves' hyperthyroidism.

This clonotype was counted many times. The gene calls are TRBV5-1 and TRBJ1-1; D is possibly TRBD1 (5 bases). The CDR3 spans 13 residues. CDR1 is SGHRS and CDR2 is YFSETQ in the germline V gene. Trimming pared 4 bases from V and 0 bases from J, leaving 7 bases between. This chain's CDR3 is CASSGAMNTEAFF. The CDR3 region has the DNA TGCGCCAGCAGCGGGGCGATGAACACTGAAGCTTTCTTT.

In this sample, this clonotype turned up a few times. The chain combines TRBV30 with TRBJ1-1; 7 bases are shared with TRBD1. Germline V CDR1 and CDR2: GTSNPN, SVGIG (reference sequence). Trimming cost V 8 bases and J 2 bases; bases outside gene matches: 8. This CDR3 comprises 13 residues. Here the CDR3 DNA reads TGTGCCCTGAGACAGGGAACAAACACTGAAGCTTTCTTT. Encoded protein: CALRQGTNTEAFF.

The rearrangement uses TRBV12-3 or TRBV12-4 and TRBJ1-1; TRBD1 is a possible D gene (6 bases). V dropped 7 bases and J dropped 7 bases, with 13 bases sitting between them. This CDR3 region has 12 residues. DNA of the CDR3: TGTGCCAGCACAGGGGTGGGGAATGAAGCTTTCTTT. This sequence encodes CASTGVGNEAFF.

Written as DNA, the CDR3 is TGTGCCAGCAGTTACTTCCGACAGGGAGGGGGCTACACCTTC. Its protein is CASSYFRQGGGYTF. The gene calls are TRBV6-2 or TRBV6-3 and TRBJ1-2; 7 nucleotides match TRBD1. Trimming cost V 1 base and J 8 bases; bases outside gene matches: 7. There are 14 residues in the CDR3. CDR1 and CDR2 (germline): MNHEY, SVGEGT.

At least ten counts were recorded for this clonotype. The V gene is TRBV6-2 or TRBV6-3, the J gene TRBJ1-5, with D hard to call. The CDR3 extends over 15 amino acids. V dropped 1 base and J dropped 5 bases, with 12 bases sitting between them. The germline V gene encodes CDR1 MNHEY and CDR2 SVGEGT. CDR3 bases: TGTGCCAGCAGTTACTGGTTGGCAGGCTATCAGCCCCAGCATTTT. As protein: CASSYWLAGYQPQHF.

In its sample, this clonotype was seen many times. The chain recombines TRBV19 with TRBJ2-2, with TRBD1 matching 7 bases. Germline CDR1 reads LNHDA; CDR2 reads SQIVND (reference sequence). The CDR3 has 16 amino acids. V lost 5 bases and J lost 5; bases outside the gene matches: 11. In nucleotides, the CDR3 is TGTGCCAGTAGTGTCTCGGGACAGAGGGTTACCGGGGAGCTGTTTTTT. Residues: CASSVSGQRVTGELFF.

This clonotype was observed at least ten times. This chain uses TRBV10-3 with TRBJ2-2, with 8 bases matching TRBD1. Germline V gene sequence: CDR1 ENHRY, CDR2 SYGVKD. The V segment lost 1 base and the J segment 1 base; nucleotides outside the gene matches: 5. The CDR3 has 17 amino acids. CDR3 coding DNA: TGTGCCATCAGTGAGTTCGGACAGGGTCAGAACACCGGGGAGCTGTTTTTT. Translated, it gives CAISEFGQGQNTGELFF.

This clonotype was counted at least ten times. The gene calls are TRBV6-2 or TRBV6-3 and TRBJ2-5; D uncertain. The CDR3 length is 13 residues. The germline gives CDR1 MNHEY, CDR2 SVGEGT. With 5 bases removed from V and 1 base from J, the gap between germline ends came to 8 bases. The CDR3 loop reads CASSDMVQETQYF. In DNA form, the CDR3 reads TGTGCCAGCAGTGACATGGTCCAAGAGACCCAGTACTTC.

This clonotype was observed many times. V and J are TRBV19 and TRBJ2-7; 7 bases agree with TRBD2. CDR3 length: 14 amino acids. With V trimmed by 8 bases and J by 7 bases, 14 bases remained unmatched. Germline V gene sequence: CDR1 LNHDA, CDR2 SQIVND (reference sequence). In DNA form, the CDR3 reads TGTGCCAGTCGACCGTCTAGCGGTTTTGGGGAGCAGTACTTC. Its protein product is CASRPSSGFGEQYF.

The genes are TRBV6-5 and TRBJ2-2; D not certain. Germline CDR1 and CDR2: MNHEY and SVGAGI. The length of the CDR3 is 13 residues. Trimming cost V 0 bases and J 6 bases, with 5 bases left between them. The CDR3 DNA reads as TGTGCCAGCAGTTACTCTGGGTCCGGGGAGCTGTTTTTT. Translating it yields CASSYSGSGELFF.

This clonotype was recorded at least ten times. The CDR3 DNA is TGTGCCAGCAGTTACTCGATGGACAGAGCACCTCAAGAGACCCAGTACTTC. Translation gives CASSYSMDRAPQETQYF. V and J are TRBV6-7 and TRBJ2-5, with a possible D match to TRBD1 (6 bases). TRBV6-7 is identified as an open reading frame with a role that is uncertain. The CDR3 has 17 amino acids. Trimming cost V 0 bases and J 2 bases, with 16 bases left between them.

This clonotype was observed at least ten times. The J gene is TRBJ1-5, the V gene TRBV20-1; the D gene is possibly TRBD1 (6 bases). With 2 bases removed from V and 4 bases from J, the gap between germline ends came to 18 bases. This CDR3 has 16 residues. In germline, CDR1 is DFQATT, CDR2 SNEGSKA (reference sequence). DNA for the CDR3: TGCAGTGCTAGATCCTGGGGGGGCCGGGGTAATCAGCCCCAGCATTTT. This encodes CSARSWGGRGNQPQHF.

This clonotype was detected a few times. V is TRBV14 and J is TRBJ2-5, with 13 bases aligning to TRBD2. This CDR3 has 16 residues. Germline loops: CDR1 SGHDN, CDR2 FVKESK. V lost 4 bases and J lost 4; bases outside the gene matches: 6. This CDR3 reads CASSRGLAGARETQYF. The CDR3 nucleotides are TGTGCCAGCAGCCGAGGACTAGCGGGAGCTAGAGAGACCCAGTACTTC.

This clonotype appeared many times. The chain employs TRBV29-1 and TRBJ1-2; D remains ambiguous. Trimming pared 7 bases from V and 2 bases from J, leaving 11 bases between. The CDR3 is 12 amino acids. CDR1 is SQVTM and CDR2 is ANQGSEA in the germline V gene. CDR3 in amino acids: CSAREINYGYTF. Here the CDR3 DNA reads TGCAGCGCACGGGAAATCAACTATGGCTACACCTTC.

In its sample, this clonotype was seen many times. The chain is built from TRBV6-5 and TRBJ2-7; 7 nucleotides line up with TRBD2. This CDR3 has 15 amino acids. Trimming at V came to 0 bases and at J to 1 base, leaving 3 bases not matched to a gene. Germline CDR1 and CDR2: MNHEY and SVGAGI. CDR3 nucleotide sequence: TGTGCCAGCAGTTACTCGAGGGGAGGGTCCTACGAGCAGTACTTC. Residues: CASSYSRGGSYEQYF.